What follows is one T cell receptor beta chain and its context. TCRdb re-called the 5' RACE reads through MiXCR, storing one row per CDR3 protein. The sample has roughly 350,000 distinct CDR3 sequences, around 15% seen once; the top ten hold approximately 22%. Trimming took 0 bases from V and 7 from J; bases not matched to a gene: 12. CDR3 length equals 18 residues. CDR1 is SEHNR, CDR2 FQNEAQ, per germline (reference sequence). The data originate from a study of T-cell memory formation after mild COVID-19. Sequences were obtained from PBMCs or a T cell subset sorted from them (not recorded which). The chain uses TRBV7-9 and TRBJ2-1; 10 bases are a match to TRBD2. The TCR originated in a young man who had mild COVID-19 (a few samples of this study predate the infection). Cell type and time point are not known. CDR3: CASSLAGLAWGSGNEQFF. CDR3 nucleotides: TGTGCCAGCAGCTTAGCGGGACTAGCGTGGGGCTCCGGAAATGAGCAGTTCTTC.